The 26 T cell receptor beta chains listed next were all sequenced from one sample in a study of vaccination effects on CD4 cells after COVID-19. Having been cultured for about ten days, the cells underwent CD4+ T cell isolation. No antigen has been assigned to these receptors. Profiled with immunoSEQ multiplex PCR; TCRdb holds only in-frame clones, not every one. The repertoire consists of approximately 31,000 clones, with approximately 70% occurring once and the leading ten covering roughly 3.8%. The starting material was CD4+ T cells from PBMCs cultured without peptide, obtained before COVID-19 vaccination. The receptors were gathered from a human donor who received a COVID-19 vaccine.

The chain links TRBV5-1 to TRBJ1-3; D is unclear. V lost 0 bases and J 1 base, leaving 2 bases between the germline ends. The CDR3 contains 13 residues. From germline, CDR1 is SGHRS and CDR2 YFSETQ. The DNA of the CDR3 is TGCGCCAGCAGCTTGGGGTCTGGAAACACCATATATTTT. Translating it yields CASSLGSGNTIYF.

The V call is TRBV6-1, the J call TRBJ2-7; 10 bases are a match to TRBD2. V lost 6 bases to trimming and J lost 5 bases; unmatched junction nucleotides: 10. The CDR3 loop spans 15 amino acids. Germline loops: CDR1 MNHNS, CDR2 SASEGT. The CDR3 sequence: CASRKKAGGSDEQYF. The CDR3 DNA reads as TGTGCCAGCAGAAAAAAAGCGGGAGGGAGTGACGAGCAGTACTTC.

The chain employs TRBV5-1 and TRBJ2-4; D gene ambiguous. CDR1 is SGHRS and CDR2 is YFSETQ in the germline V gene. CDR3 length: 16 amino acids. Trimming took off 5 bases at V and 0 bases at J, with 15 bases between the two ends. Written as DNA, the CDR3 is TGCGCCAGCAGTCCACTAACGGATTTAGCCAAAAACATTCAGTACTTC. This encodes CASSPLTDLAKNIQYF.

This clone is deemed medium-sized. V is TRBV10-3 and J is TRBJ2-1; D is ambiguous. Germline V gene data show CDR1 as ENHRY and CDR2 as SYGVKD. V lost 0 bases to trimming and J lost 0 bases, with 15 bases between them. The CDR3 loop spans 18 amino acids. CDR3 loop: CAISESMNKAVSYNEQFF. The CDR3 nucleotides are TGTGCCATCAGTGAGTCGATGAATAAGGCGGTCTCCTACAATGAGCAGTTCTTC.

The chain employs TRBV5-5 and TRBJ1-1, with 7 positions matching TRBD1. There are 19 residues in the CDR3. V lost 0 bases, J lost 6 bases, and 20 bases stayed unmatched. Germline V gene lookup returns CDR1 SGHKS and CDR2 YYEKEE (reference sequence). Here the CDR3 reads CASSLEAVRQGVTGAEAFF. CDR3 DNA: TGTGCCAGCAGCTTGGAGGCCGTTCGCCAGGGGGTTACGGGCGCTGAAGCTTTCTTT.

Only a few counts were recorded for this clone. The V call is TRBV19, the J call TRBJ1-2; D perhaps matches TRBD1 (6 bases). Per germline, CDR1 LNHDA and CDR2 SQIVND (reference sequence). The ends were cut back, 5 bases at V and 6 bases at J, with 16 bases in the middle. The CDR3 is 14 amino acids. The CDR3 loop reads CASSGGARGNGYTF. DNA for the CDR3: TGTGCCAGTAGTGGGGGGGCACGGGGAAATGGCTACACCTTC.

This chain links TRBV9 with TRBJ2-7, with TRBD1 identical over 10 bases. This CDR3 region has 13 residues. In germline, CDR1 is SGDLS, CDR2 YYNGEE. Trimming removed 2 bases from V and 6 bases from J; junction bases left unmatched: 2. CDR3 sequence: CASSVRDRGEQYF. The CDR3 DNA sequence: TGTGCCAGCAGCGTCCGGGACAGGGGCGAGCAGTACTTC. The full variable domain, completed using reference TRBV9 and TRBJ2-7, is DSGVTQTPKHLITATGQRVTLRCSPRSGDLSVYWYQQSLDQGLQFLIQYYNGEERAKGNILERFSAQQFPDLHSELNLSSLELGDSALYFCASSVRDRGEQYFGPGTRLTVT.

This clone was seen just once. The chain is built from TRBV19 and TRBJ1-2, with 7 bases fitting TRBD1. With 6 bases clipped from V and 4 bases from J, the junction kept 14 bases outside the gene matches. CDR3 size: 16 residues. Germline V gene sequence: CDR1 LNHDA, CDR2 SQIVND (reference sequence). CDR3 bases: TGTGCCAGTAGCCAAGACAGGGAAAATTTTGGCTATGGCTACACCTTC. It translates to CASSQDRENFGYGYTF.

J is TRBJ2-5 and V is TRBV2, with 9 bases lining up with TRBD2. The CDR3 is made up of 15 amino acids. Per the germline V gene, CDR1 is SNHLY and CDR2 is FYNNEI. The junction had 6 bases not matched to a gene; V was cut back by 3 bases and J by 4 bases. The CDR3 here is CASSDPAGGGETQYF. The CDR3 bases are TGTGCCAGCAGTGACCCCGCGGGAGGGGGAGAGACCCAGTACTTC. The whole variable domain, filled in from reference TRBV2 and TRBJ2-5, reads EPEVTQTPSHQVTQMGQEVILRCVPISNHLYFYWYRQILGQKVEFLVSFYNNEISEKSEIFDDQFSVERPDGSNFTLKIRSTKLEDSAMYFCASSDPAGGGETQYFGPGTRLLVL.

This clone occurred once. V is TRBV27 and J is TRBJ2-7, with TRBD1 as a possible D gene (5 bases). Germline lookup yields CDR1 MNHEY and CDR2 SMNVEV (reference sequence). CDR3 length equals 16 residues. V lost 3 bases, J lost 0 bases, and 15 bases lay in between. CDR3 in amino acids: CASSFRASTDSYEQYF. DNA of the CDR3: TGTGCCAGCAGTTTCCGAGCCTCGACAGACTCCTACGAGCAGTACTTC.

The chain combines TRBV5-1 with TRBJ1-3; tentative D call: TRBD1 (6 bases). The CDR3 has 15 amino acids. Germline CDR1 reads SGHRS; CDR2 reads YFSETQ. V was shortened by 3 bases and J by 0 bases, with 10 bases between the two germline ends. The CDR3: CASSWGGDSGNTIYF. The DNA for the CDR3 is TGCGCCAGCAGCTGGGGGGGCGACTCTGGAAACACCATATATTTT.

The count of this clone is one. The chain employs TRBV24-1 and TRBJ1-4; D possibly corresponds to TRBD1 (5 bases). Trimming pared 3 bases from V and 5 bases from J, leaving 15 bases between. CDR3 length equals 16 residues. Germline-derived CDR1 and CDR2 are KGHDR and SFDVKD. The CDR3 region is CATSDGTRGVNEKLFF. The CDR3 bases are TGTGCCACCAGTGATGGTACACGGGGCGTAAATGAAAAACTGTTTTTT.

The V call is TRBV3-1 (or the pseudogene TRBV3-2), the J call TRBJ1-5, with no clear D. V dropped 5 bases and J dropped 0 bases, with 20 bases sitting between them. CDR1 and CDR2 from the germline V gene are LGHDT and YNNKEL (reference sequence). This CDR3 is built from 18 residues. CDR3 sequence reads: CASSLSTIGLNSNQPQHF. The DNA for the CDR3 is TGTGCCAGCAGCTTAAGCACCATAGGGCTCAATAGCAATCAGCCCCAGCATTTT.

The chain joins TRBV6-5 to TRBJ2-5, with TRBD2 identical over 8 bases. The CDR3 is made up of 14 amino acids. Germline CDR1 MNHEY, CDR2 SVGAGI. With V trimmed by 3 bases and J by 2 bases, 2 bases remained unmatched. This CDR3 reads CASSYAGGQETQYF. In nucleotides, the CDR3 is TGTGCCAGCAGTTATGCGGGGGGTCAAGAGACCCAGTACTTC.

In this sample, this clone turned up a few times. The chain links TRBV4-1 to TRBJ1-5; a weak D match, TRBD1 (5 bases). CDR1 is MGHRA and CDR2 is YSYEKL in the germline V gene. With 2 bases removed from V and 11 bases from J, the gap between germline ends came to 19 bases. The CDR3 runs to 15 residues. The CDR3 loop reads CASSQPGRSVRSQHF. In nucleotides, the CDR3 is TGCGCCAGCAGCCAACCGGGACGGAGCGTTAGGTCCCAGCATTTT.

The rearrangement joins TRBV6-1 to TRBJ2-2; the D is unclear. The CDR3 length is 13 residues. Germline-derived CDR1 and CDR2 are MNHNS and SASEGT. V shed 3 bases and J shed 5 bases, with 7 bases lying between them. The CDR3 protein is CASSDSHTGELFF. The CDR3 region has the DNA TGTGCCAGCAGTGATTCTCATACCGGGGAGCTGTTTTTT.

This chain uses TRBV5-1 with TRBJ2-5, with D perhaps matching TRBD1 (6 bases). Germline V gene data show CDR1 as SGHRS and CDR2 as YFSETQ. CDR3 length equals 14 residues. Between the trimmed V and J ends, which lost 4 bases and 4 bases, there was a span of 14 bases. In DNA, the CDR3 is TGCGCCAGCAGCCTGCCCGGACAGACAGAGACCCAGTACTTC. Translating it yields CASSLPGQTETQYF.

The J gene is TRBJ2-5, the V gene TRBV24-1, with D perhaps TRBD2 (6 bases). The V gene lost 0 bases and the J gene lost 0 bases, with 7 bases spanning the gap. The CDR3 extends over 15 amino acids. The germline V gene encodes CDR1 KGHDR and CDR2 SFDVKD. CDR3 DNA: TGTGCCACCAGTGATTTGACTAGCTACCAAGAGACCCAGTACTTC. Its translation: CATSDLTSYQETQYF.

The rearrangement joins TRBV10-3 to TRBJ2-7; 8 positions match TRBD2. This CDR3 is 12 amino acids long. The junction had 6 bases not matched to a gene; V was cut back by 10 bases and J by 4 bases. Per germline, CDR1 ENHRY and CDR2 SYGVKD. DNA for the CDR3: TGTGCCAGTTCCGGGACTAGTTACGAGCAGTACTTC. Translated, it gives CASSGTSYEQYF.

This chain uses TRBV27 with TRBJ2-7; D might be TRBD2 (6 bases). This CDR3 has 15 residues. Germline assignment: CDR1 MNHEY and CDR2 SMNVEV (reference sequence). The germline V and J ends were trimmed by 4 bases and 2 bases, with 15 bases remaining between them. DNA of the CDR3: TGTGCCAGCAGTTCGCCTAGCGACGGTACCTACGAGCAGTACTTC. This translates into CASSSPSDGTYEQYF.

The chain couples TRBV5-1 to TRBJ2-6, with a weak D call TRBD1 (5 bases). V dropped 2 bases and J dropped 2 bases, with 17 bases sitting between them. Germline assignment: CDR1 SGHRS and CDR2 YFSETQ. The CDR3 runs 18 residues. The CDR3 region is CASSLATVLGAGANVLTF. CDR3 coding DNA: TGCGCCAGCAGCTTAGCTACAGTCCTAGGGGCTGGGGCCAACGTCCTGACTTTC.

This clone appeared once. The V gene is TRBV11-2, the J gene TRBJ1-1; D might be TRBD1 (5 bases). Deletions cut 5 bases from V and 1 base from J, with 11 bases between. This CDR3 spans 14 amino acids. Per the germline V gene, CDR1 is SGHAT and CDR2 is FQNNGV. The CDR3 loop is CASSLLTENTEAFF. CDR3 DNA sequence: TGTGCCAGCAGCCTACTGACAGAGAACACTGAAGCTTTCTTT.

This clone turned up a few times. This chain links TRBV25-1 with TRBJ1-4; the D is unclear. V lost 3 bases and J 10 bases, leaving 6 bases between the germline ends. Germline V gene sequence: CDR1 MGHDK, CDR2 SYGVNS. CDR3 length: 11 residues. In DNA form, the CDR3 reads TGTGCCAGCAGTGACGAGGTAAAACTGTTTTTT. It translates to CASSDEVKLFF.

The chain employs TRBV15 and TRBJ2-1, with TRBD1 as a possible D gene (7 bases). This CDR3 contains 15 residues. Trimming took off 0 bases at V and 9 bases at J, with 15 bases between the two ends. Looked up from germline, CDR1 is LNHNV and CDR2 is YYDKDF (reference sequence). CDR3 sequence (DNA): TGTGCCACCAGCAGAGATCTGGAGGGGGCTAGTGAGCAGTTCTTC. Amino acids: CATSRDLEGASEQFF.

This chain connects TRBV9 to TRBJ2-1; the match to TRBD2 covers 9 bases. Unmatched junction bases numbered 3, after V lost 0 bases and J lost 2 bases. The CDR3 has 16 residues. The germline V gene encodes CDR1 SGDLS and CDR2 YYNGEE. CDR3 bases: TGTGCCAGCAGCGTAGTTAGCGGGGGAACCTACAATGAGCAGTTCTTC. Its translation: CASSVVSGGTYNEQFF.

The rearrangement uses TRBV7-9 and TRBJ1-2; D is unclear. CDR3 size: 11 residues. V shed 10 bases and J shed 5 bases, with 11 bases lying between them. CDR1 is SEHNR, CDR2 FQNEAQ, per germline (reference sequence). The CDR3, as DNA: TGTGCCACTTCAAGGACGTATGGCTACACCTTC. Translated: CATSRTYGYTF.